The rows below give T cell receptor beta chains drawn from one sample of a study of blood T cell repertoires in COVID-19. Clones were sequenced by immunoSEQ multiplex PCR, and TCRdb holds only the in-frame ones, with some missing. The sample has around 230,000 clones; 80% to 90% are singletons. Sequenced material: peripheral blood. These receptors all come from a middle-aged man with acute or convalescent COVID-19. The CDR3 runs from the conserved cysteine through the conserved F or W. The order of the fields is D gene, clone size, J gene, V gene, CDR3 DNA, CDR3 protein. A D gene is named only where the DNA matches it firmly. The listing skips clone size in some rows; elsewhere it reads once, few, many or a size class.

D: TRBD2; size: NA; J: TRBJ2-2; V: TRBV27; DNA: TGTGCCAGCAGTTCCCCTTATAGCGGGAGGGCTACCGGGGAGCTGTTTTTT; CDR3: CASSSPYSGRATGELFF
D: TRBD2; size: NA; J: TRBJ2-4; V: TRBV7-4; DNA: TGTGCCAGCAGCTCCGGAATGGGGACTAGCGGTCCCTTAGCCAAAAACATTCAGTACTTC; CDR3: CASSSGMGTSGPLAKNIQYF
D: TRBD1; size: NA; J: TRBJ2-1; V: TRBV19; DNA: TGTGCCAGTAGTATGCAAACAGGGGGCTCCTTCTCCTACAATGAGCAGTTCTTC; CDR3: CASSMQTGGSFSYNEQFF
D: NA; size: NA; J: TRBJ1-3; V: TRBV28; DNA: TGTGCCAGCAGTTACCCCCGGGACTCGAGCTCTGGAAACACCATATATTTT; CDR3: CASSYPRDSSSGNTIYF
D: TRBD1; size: NA; J: TRBJ2-7; V: TRBV27; DNA: TGTGCCAGCAGTTTACCCCGGACAGGGGTTGCGTACTTC; CDR3: CASSLPRTGVAYF
D: NA; size: NA; J: TRBJ2-2; V: TRBV7-2; DNA: TGTGCCAGCAGCCAGCCTTTGCGGGGCGGGGAGCTGTTTTTT; CDR3: CASSQPLRGGELFF
D: TRBD2; size: NA; J: TRBJ2-3; V: TRBV27; DNA: TGTGCCAGCAGTTTATCGGGGGGACTAGCGGGAGAGACAGATACGCAGTATTTT; CDR3: CASSLSGGLAGETDTQYF
D: TRBD1; size: NA; J: TRBJ2-7; V: TRBV19; DNA: TGTGCCAGTAGTATAGGGACAGGGGACTACGAGCAGTACTTC; CDR3: CASSIGTGDYEQYF
D: TRBD2; size: NA; J: TRBJ2-3; V: TRBV28; DNA: TGTGCCAGCAGTTTATGGGGGACTAGCGCCACAGATACGCAGTATTTT; CDR3: CASSLWGTSATDTQYF
D: NA; size: NA; J: TRBJ2-1; V: TRBV5-1; DNA: TGCGCCAGCAGCCCTTTTAGCCCTAAGAGCTCCTACAATGAGCAGTTCTTC; CDR3: CASSPFSPKSSYNEQFF
D: TRBD1; size: NA; J: TRBJ1-6; V: TRBV5-1; DNA: TGCGCCAGCAGCTTTCTTCCCGGGACAGGGAATTCACCCCTCCACTTT; CDR3: CASSFLPGTGNSPLHF
D: TRBD1; size: NA; J: TRBJ2-5; V: TRBV4-1; DNA: TGCGCCAGCAGCCAAGAACAGGGGTGGAGAGAGACCCAGTACTTC; CDR3: CASSQEQGWRETQYF
D: TRBD2; size: NA; J: TRBJ2-3; V: TRBV5-1; DNA: TGCGCCAGCAGACGGGAGGCCCCAGATACGCAGTATTTT; CDR3: CASRREAPDTQYF
D: NA; size: NA; J: TRBJ1-2; V: TRBV5-5; DNA: TGTGCCAGCAGCGTTAGCCTACAGGGTTTGGAGGGCTACACCTTC; CDR3: CASSVSLQGLEGYTF
D: TRBD1; size: NA; J: TRBJ1-6; V: TRBV5-1; DNA: TGCGCCAGCAGCGAACAGGGGTCAGGTTCACCCCTCCACTTT; CDR3: CASSEQGSGSPLHF
D: NA; size: NA; J: TRBJ1-5; V: TRBV4-2; DNA: TGTGCCAGCAGCCTCAAGGAGGGGTCTCAGCCCCAGCATTTT; CDR3: CASSLKEGSQPQHF
D: NA; size: NA; J: TRBJ2-7; V: TRBV19; DNA: TGTGCCAGTACCGCTCGCGGGCCCGGCTCCTACGAGCAGTACTTC; CDR3: CASTARGPGSYEQYF
D: TRBD2; size: NA; J: TRBJ2-7; V: TRBV3-1/TRBV3-2; DNA: TGTGCCAGCAGCCAAGGGGGACTAGCGGGAATCTTC; CDR3: CASSQGGLAGIF
D: NA; size: few; J: TRBJ2-7; V: TRBV11-2; DNA: TGTGCCAGCAGCTTAGTTGAGGGTTTAGACGAGCAGTACTTC; CDR3: CASSLVEGLDEQYF
D: NA; size: NA; J: TRBJ2-2; V: TRBV20-1; DNA: TGCAGTGCTAGTGGGGAACAGGGCTTTAACACCGGGGAGCTGTTTTTT; CDR3: CSASGEQGFNTGELFF
D: NA; size: NA; J: TRBJ2-2; V: TRBV10-2; DNA: TGCGCCAGCGGGCTCTCGAACACCGGGGAGCTGTTTTTT; CDR3: CASGLSNTGELFF
D: TRBD1; size: NA; J: TRBJ2-5; V: TRBV28; DNA: TGTGCCAGCATTTCCCGGGACAGGGAATCCCTAGGGACCCAGTACTTC; CDR3: CASISRDRESLGTQYF
D: TRBD2; size: NA; J: TRBJ2-1; V: TRBV5-4; DNA: TGTGCCAGCAGCTTGGACCGGGAGGGGGAGCAGTTCTTC; CDR3: CASSLDREGEQFF
D: NA; size: NA; J: TRBJ1-4; V: TRBV11-2; DNA: TGTGCCAGCAGCTTAGGCGCGGGACTTGTTGAAAAACTGTTTTTT; CDR3: CASSLGAGLVEKLFF
D: NA; size: NA; J: TRBJ2-5; V: TRBV6-6; DNA: TGTGCCAGCAGCCCATCCTCGGAAGAGACCCAGTACTTC; CDR3: CASSPSSEETQYF
D: NA; size: NA; J: TRBJ1-2; V: TRBV12-3/TRBV12-4; DNA: TGTGCCAGCAGTTATTATACAGCTGGCTACACCTTC; CDR3: CASSYYTAGYTF
D: NA; size: NA; J: TRBJ2-7; V: TRBV30; DNA: TGTGCCTACGACAGAGACTCCTACGAGCAGTACTTC; CDR3: CAYDRDSYEQYF
D: TRBD2; size: NA; J: TRBJ2-5; V: TRBV4-1; DNA: TGCGCCAGCAGCCAGGTCCCACTAGCGGGAGGAAAAGAGACCCAGTACTTC; CDR3: CASSQVPLAGGKETQYF
D: NA; size: NA; J: TRBJ2-1; V: TRBV5-1; DNA: TGCGCCAGCAGCTTGGTGGGGGCGAGCAATGAGCAGTTCTTC; CDR3: CASSLVGASNEQFF
D: TRBD1; size: NA; J: TRBJ2-1; V: TRBV7-9; DNA: TGTGCCAGCAGCTTAGCGAGGGCAGGGGGTAACTGGGACAATGAGCAGTTCTTC; CDR3: CASSLARAGGNWDNEQFF
D: TRBD1; size: NA; J: TRBJ2-1; V: TRBV19; DNA: TGTGCCAGTAGTGTCCCGGGACAGGCCCGTTTGGAGCAGTTCTTC; CDR3: CASSVPGQARLEQFF
D: NA; size: NA; J: TRBJ2-7; V: TRBV10-3; DNA: TGTGCCATCAGTGACCCGCGGGGGCCCTCCTACGAGCAGTACTTC; CDR3: CAISDPRGPSYEQYF
D: NA; size: NA; J: TRBJ2-3; V: TRBV15; DNA: TGTGCCACCAGCGGCGCGACCCTGTCAGCGGGAGATACGCAGTATTTT; CDR3: CATSGATLSAGDTQYF
D: NA; size: NA; J: TRBJ1-3; V: TRBV30; DNA: TGTGCCTGGAGGACAGTCGGAAACACCATATATTTT; CDR3: CAWRTVGNTIYF
D: TRBD2; size: NA; J: TRBJ2-1; V: TRBV10-3; DNA: TGTGCCATCAGGGCCCCTAGCGGGGAGGGGGAGCAGTTCTTC; CDR3: CAIRAPSGEGEQFF
D: NA; size: NA; J: TRBJ1-2; V: TRBV6-5; DNA: TGTGCCAGCAGGACTATTCCCTATGGCTACACCTTC; CDR3: CASRTIPYGYTF